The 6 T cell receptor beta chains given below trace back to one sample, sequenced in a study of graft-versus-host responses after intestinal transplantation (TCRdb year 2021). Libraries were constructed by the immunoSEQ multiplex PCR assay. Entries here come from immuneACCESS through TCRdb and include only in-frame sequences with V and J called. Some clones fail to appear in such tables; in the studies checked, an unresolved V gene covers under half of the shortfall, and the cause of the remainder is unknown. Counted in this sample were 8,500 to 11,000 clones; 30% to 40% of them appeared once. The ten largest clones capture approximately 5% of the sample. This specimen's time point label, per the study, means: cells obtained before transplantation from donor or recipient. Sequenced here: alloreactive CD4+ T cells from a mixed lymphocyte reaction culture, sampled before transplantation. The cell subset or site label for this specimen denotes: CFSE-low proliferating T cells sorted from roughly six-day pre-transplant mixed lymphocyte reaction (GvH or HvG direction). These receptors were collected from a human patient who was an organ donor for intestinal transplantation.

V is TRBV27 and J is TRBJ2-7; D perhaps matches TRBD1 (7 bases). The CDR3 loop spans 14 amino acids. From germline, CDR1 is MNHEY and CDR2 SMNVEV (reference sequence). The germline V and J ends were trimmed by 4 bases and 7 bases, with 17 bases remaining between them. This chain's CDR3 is CASSSTAGTVEQYF. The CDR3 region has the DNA TGTGCCAGCAGTTCCACCGCGGGGACAGTTGAGCAGTACTTC.

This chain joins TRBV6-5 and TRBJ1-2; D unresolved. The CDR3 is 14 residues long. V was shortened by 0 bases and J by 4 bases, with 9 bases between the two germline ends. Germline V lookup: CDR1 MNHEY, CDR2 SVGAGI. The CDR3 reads CASSYSFGPYGYTF. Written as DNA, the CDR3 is TGTGCCAGCAGTTACTCGTTTGGGCCCTATGGCTACACCTTC.

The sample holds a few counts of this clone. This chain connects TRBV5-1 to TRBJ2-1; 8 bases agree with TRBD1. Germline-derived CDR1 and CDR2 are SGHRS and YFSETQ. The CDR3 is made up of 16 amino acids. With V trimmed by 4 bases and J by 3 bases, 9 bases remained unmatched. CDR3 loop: CASSPTGGSGYNEQFF. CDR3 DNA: TGCGCCAGCAGCCCCACAGGGGGGTCGGGCTACAATGAGCAGTTCTTC.

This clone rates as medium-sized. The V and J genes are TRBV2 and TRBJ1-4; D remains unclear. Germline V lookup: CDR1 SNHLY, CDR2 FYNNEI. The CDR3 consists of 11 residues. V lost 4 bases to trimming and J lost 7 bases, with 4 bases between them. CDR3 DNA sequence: TGTGCCAGCAGTGGGGTTGAAAAACTGTTTTTT. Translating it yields CASSGVEKLFF.

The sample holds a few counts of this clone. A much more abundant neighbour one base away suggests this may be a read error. CDR3 DNA sequence: TGTGCCAGCAGCTTGGGGGCCTATGGCTACACCTTC. Translating gives CASSLGAYGYTF. The chain recombines TRBV5-3 with TRBJ1-2; D may be TRBD1 (6 bases). TRBV5-3 is known as an ORF, though its function is uncertain. The CDR3 extends over 12 amino acids.

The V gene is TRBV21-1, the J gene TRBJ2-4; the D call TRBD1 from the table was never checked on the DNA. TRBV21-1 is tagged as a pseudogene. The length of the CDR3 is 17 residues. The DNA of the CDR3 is TGTGCCAGCAGGAAACTCTTAGTACAGCAAAGAAAAAACATTCAGTACTTC. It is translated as CASRKLLVQQRKNIQYF.